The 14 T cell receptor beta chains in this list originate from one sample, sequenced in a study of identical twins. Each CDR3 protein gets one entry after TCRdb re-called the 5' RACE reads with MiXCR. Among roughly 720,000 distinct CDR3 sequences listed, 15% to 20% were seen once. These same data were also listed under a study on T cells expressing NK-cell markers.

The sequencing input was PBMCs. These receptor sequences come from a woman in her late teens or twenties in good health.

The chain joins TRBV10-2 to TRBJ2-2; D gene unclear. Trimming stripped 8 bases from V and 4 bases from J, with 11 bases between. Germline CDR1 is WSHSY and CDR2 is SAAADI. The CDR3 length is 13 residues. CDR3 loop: CASGTRPTGELFF. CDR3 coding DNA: TGCGCCAGCGGAACTCGCCCCACCGGGGAGCTGTTTTTT.

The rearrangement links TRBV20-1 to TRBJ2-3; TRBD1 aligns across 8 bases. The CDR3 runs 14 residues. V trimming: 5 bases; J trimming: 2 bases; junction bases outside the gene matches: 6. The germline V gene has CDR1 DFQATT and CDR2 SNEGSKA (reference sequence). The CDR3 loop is CSASGQDLTDTQYF. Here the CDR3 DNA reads TGCAGTGCTTCGGGACAGGACCTCACAGATACGCAGTATTTT.

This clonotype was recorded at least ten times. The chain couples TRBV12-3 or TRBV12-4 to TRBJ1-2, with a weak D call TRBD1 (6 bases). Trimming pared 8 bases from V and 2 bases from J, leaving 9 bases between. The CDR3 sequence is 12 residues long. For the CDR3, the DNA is TGTGCCAGCGGAACAGGGAACTATGGCTACACCTTC. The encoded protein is CASGTGNYGYTF.

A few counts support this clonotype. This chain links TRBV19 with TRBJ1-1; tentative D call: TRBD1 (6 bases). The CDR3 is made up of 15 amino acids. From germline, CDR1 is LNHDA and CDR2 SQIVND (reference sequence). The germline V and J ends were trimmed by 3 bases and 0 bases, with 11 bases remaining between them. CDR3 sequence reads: CASSILDSLNTEAFF. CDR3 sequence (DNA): TGTGCCAGTAGTATCCTGGACAGCTTGAACACTGAAGCTTTCTTT.

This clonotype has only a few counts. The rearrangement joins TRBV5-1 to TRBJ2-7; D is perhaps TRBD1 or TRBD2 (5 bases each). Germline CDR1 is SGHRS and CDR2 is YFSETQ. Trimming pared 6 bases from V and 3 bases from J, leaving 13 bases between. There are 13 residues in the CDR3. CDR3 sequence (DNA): TGCGCCAGCATGGGACCCGATTTCTACGAGCAGTACTTC. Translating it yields CASMGPDFYEQYF.

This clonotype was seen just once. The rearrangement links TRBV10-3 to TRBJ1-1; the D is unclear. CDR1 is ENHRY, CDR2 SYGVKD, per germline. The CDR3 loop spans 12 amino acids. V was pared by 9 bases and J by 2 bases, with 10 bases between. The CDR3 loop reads CAIMSDNTEAFF. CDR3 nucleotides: TGTGCCATTATGTCAGATAACACTGAAGCTTTCTTT.

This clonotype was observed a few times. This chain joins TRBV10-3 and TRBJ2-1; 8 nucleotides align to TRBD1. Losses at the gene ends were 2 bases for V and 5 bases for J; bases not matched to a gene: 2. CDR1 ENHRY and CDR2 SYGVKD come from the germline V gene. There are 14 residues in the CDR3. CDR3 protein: CAISEGQGHNEQFF. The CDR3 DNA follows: TGTGCCATCAGTGAGGGACAGGGACACAATGAGCAGTTCTTC.

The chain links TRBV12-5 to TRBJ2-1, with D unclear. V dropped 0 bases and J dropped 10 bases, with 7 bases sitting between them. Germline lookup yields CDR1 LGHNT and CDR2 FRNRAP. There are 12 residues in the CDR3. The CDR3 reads CASGLVRREQFF. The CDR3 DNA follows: TGTGCTAGTGGTTTGGTAAGGAGAGAGCAGTTCTTC.

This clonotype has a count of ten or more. DNA for the CDR3: TGTGCCAGCAGTTACCGCTCTTCGAACACTGAAGCTTTCTTT. Protein sequence: CASSYRSSNTEAFF. This chain joins TRBV12-3 or TRBV12-4 and TRBJ1-1; D call uncertain. The CDR3 runs to 14 residues. V was shortened by 4 bases and J by 1 base, with 10 bases between the two germline ends.

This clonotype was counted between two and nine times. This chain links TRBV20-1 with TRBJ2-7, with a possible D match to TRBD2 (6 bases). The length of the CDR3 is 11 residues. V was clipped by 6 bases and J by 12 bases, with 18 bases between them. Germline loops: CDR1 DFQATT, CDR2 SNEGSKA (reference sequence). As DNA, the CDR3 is TGCAGTGCGGGGGAGGAGCGGAATCCGTACTTC. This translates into CSAGEERNPYF.

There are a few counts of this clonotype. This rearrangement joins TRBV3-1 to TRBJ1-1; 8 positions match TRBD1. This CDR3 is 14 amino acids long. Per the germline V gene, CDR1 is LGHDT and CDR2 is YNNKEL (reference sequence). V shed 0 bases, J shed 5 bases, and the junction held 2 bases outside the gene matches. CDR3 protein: CASSQDRTGTEAFF. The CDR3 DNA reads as TGTGCCAGCAGCCAAGACCGGACAGGGACTGAAGCTTTCTTT.

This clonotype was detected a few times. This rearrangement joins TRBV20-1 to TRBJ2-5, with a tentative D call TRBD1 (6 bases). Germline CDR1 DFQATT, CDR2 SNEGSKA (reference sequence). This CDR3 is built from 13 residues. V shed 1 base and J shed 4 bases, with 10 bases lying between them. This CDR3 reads CSARAWGRETQYF. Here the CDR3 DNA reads TGCAGTGCTAGAGCATGGGGGCGAGAGACCCAGTACTTC.

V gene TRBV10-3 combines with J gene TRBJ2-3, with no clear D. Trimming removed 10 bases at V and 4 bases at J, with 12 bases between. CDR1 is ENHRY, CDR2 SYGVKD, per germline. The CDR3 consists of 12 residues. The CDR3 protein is CATRVSADTQYF. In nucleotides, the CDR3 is TGTGCCACAAGAGTTTCCGCAGATACGCAGTATTTT.

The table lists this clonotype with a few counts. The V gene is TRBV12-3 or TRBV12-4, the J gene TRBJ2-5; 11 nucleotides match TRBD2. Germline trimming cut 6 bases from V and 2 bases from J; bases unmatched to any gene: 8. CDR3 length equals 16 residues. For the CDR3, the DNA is TGTGCCAGCAGCCCAGCGGCTAGCGGGAGGCAAGAGACCCAGTACTTC. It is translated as CASSPAASGRQETQYF.